This T cell receptor (beta chain) derives from a study of tumor-infiltrating lymphocytes in primary liver carcinoma. Across the whole study: Tumor staging was T1-T3 N0M0; sizes spanned about 4.2 to 10 cm across. About 3.65 to 7.13 million productive TCRbeta reads were obtained from the samples, with similar numbers across tissue types.

A constant-region primer primed TCR beta cDNA synthesis from 400 to 550 ng of total RNA. ARM-PCR, slightly modified, supplied the TCR beta libraries through three nested multiplex PCR rounds. TRBV1-TRBV30 forward primers and a C-beta reverse primer were used in the first two PCR rounds, which each ran for 9 to 10 cycles. TCRdb fed the multiplex PCR reads into MiXCR, producing one record per CDR3 protein. The sample yields about 120,000 distinct CDR3 sequences, roughly 69% seen once. It was from roughly 20-30 mg of unsorted bulk tissue that RNA and DNA were co-extracted. Surgeons resected the patients' primary liver carcinomas. Germline values: CDR1 SEHNR, CDR2 FQNEAQ (reference sequence). V was pared by 3 bases and J by 2 bases, with 0 bases of the junction left unmatched. The CDR3 has 14 residues.

The chain employs TRBV7-9 and TRBJ2-5; 10 bases fit TRBD2. The sample consisted of liver tumor tissue from sampling region 1. Subset: tumor region T1, superior pole. The sequence came from a woman aged 55-75 years with primary liver carcinoma and hepatitis B virus infection. The CDR3 is CASSLGLAQETQYF. CDR3 sequence (DNA): TGTGCCAGCAGCTTGGGACTAGCGCAAGAGACCCAGTACTTC.